This T cell receptor (beta chain) was identified during a study of shared clonotypes between healthy human individuals. At the level of the study: CD8 memory received one plate per donor, CD8 naive two, CD4 memory three and CD4 naive three.

Repertoires were generated with immunoSEQ multiplex PCR, while TCRdb's copy carries only in-frame clones and drops some. The repertoire includes under 1 million clones, roughly 92% of them detected once, and 24% sits in the top ten. Naive CD8 populations comprised CD45RO-negative cells positively selected for CCR7, excluding terminally differentiated effector memory CD45RA+ cells. V lost 6 bases and J lost 4; bases outside the gene matches: 4. The CDR3 is 13 residues long. Germline-derived CDR1 and CDR2 are MNHEY and SVGAGI. The sample was naive CD8+ T cells sorted from blood. The chain carries TRBV6-5 and TRBJ2-5, with 8 bases identical to TRBD2. This TCR was recovered from a man aged 25-45 years in good health. The CDR3 bases are TGTGCCAGCAGCTTAGCGGGAAGAGAGACCCAGTACTTC. Protein: CASSLAGRETQYF.